A selection of T cell receptor beta chains follows, all from one sample in a study of blood T cell repertoires in COVID-19. Clones were read by immunoSEQ multiplex PCR, and TCRdb kept only the in-frame ones, dropping some. The sample yields 200,000 to 300,000 clones, more than 75% seen once. The sequencing sample was made of peripheral blood. The receptors stem from an older woman with COVID-19, enrolled during active disease. CDR3s include the opening cysteine and the closing phenylalanine or tryptophan. The order of the fields is clone size, D gene, V gene, J gene, CDR3 DNA, CDR3 protein. The D gene is left open where the match is weak. The size of a clone is reported for some rows only, either as once, few or many, or as a class for expanded clones.

size: -
D: -
V: TRBV4-3
J: TRBJ2-3
DNA: TGCGCCAGCAGCCAAGGGAGGCGGGGCCTCAGCACAGATACGCAGTATTTT
CDR3: CASSQGRRGLSTDTQYF

size: -
D: TRBD1
V: TRBV19
J: TRBJ1-1
DNA: TGTGCCAGTAGTGCTCAGGGGGCGGGAAACACTGAAGCTTTCTTT
CDR3: CASSAQGAGNTEAFF

size: -
D: -
V: TRBV6-5
J: TRBJ1-1
DNA: TGTGCCAGCATTCTGCGGGGGGAGAACACTGAAGCTTTCTTT
CDR3: CASILRGENTEAFF

size: -
D: -
V: TRBV10-3
J: TRBJ1-1
DNA: TGTGCCATCAGTGATCGAGGGTTCACTGAAGCTTTCTTT
CDR3: CAISDRGFTEAFF

size: -
D: -
V: TRBV7-8
J: TRBJ2-2
DNA: TGTGCCAGCAGCTTAGGTCGGGTCCCGAACACCGGGGAGCTGTTTTTT
CDR3: CASSLGRVPNTGELFF

size: -
D: TRBD2
V: TRBV5-4
J: TRBJ2-1
DNA: TGTGCCAGCAGCCCGACTAGCCTCACCTACAATGAGCAGTTCTTC
CDR3: CASSPTSLTYNEQFF

size: -
D: -
V: TRBV28
J: TRBJ1-5
DNA: TGTGCCAGCAGTTTAACCCCAGGGATGCGTCAGCCCCAGCATTTT
CDR3: CASSLTPGMRQPQHF

size: -
D: -
V: TRBV6-6
J: TRBJ1-6
DNA: TGTGCCAGCAGTTACTCGATACAGGGAAATTCACCCCTCCACTTT
CDR3: CASSYSIQGNSPLHF

size: -
D: TRBD1
V: TRBV5-6
J: TRBJ2-3
DNA: TGTGCCAGCAGTAGGTCCGGGACAGGACGTGGTACGCAGTATTTT
CDR3: CASSRSGTGRGTQYF

size: once
D: -
V: TRBV24-1
J: TRBJ2-1
DNA: TGTGCCACCAGTGAGGGGGGTACCGGGACAGAGACTTTTTACTCCTACAATGAGCAGTTCTTC
CDR3: CATSEGGTGTETFYSYNEQFF

size: few
D: -
V: TRBV5-1
J: TRBJ1-4
DNA: TGCGCCAGCAGCCCGGGACAAGTTGCAACTAATGAAAAACTGTTTTTT
CDR3: CASSPGQVATNEKLFF

size: -
D: TRBD1
V: TRBV6-5
J: TRBJ1-6
DNA: TGTGCCAGCAGTCGGGACAGTTATAATTCACCCCTCCACTTT
CDR3: CASSRDSYNSPLHF

size: -
D: TRBD2
V: TRBV3-1/TRBV3-2
J: TRBJ2-1
DNA: TGTGCCAGCAGCCAAGAGTTGCGGGAGCTAGATGAGCAGTTCTTC
CDR3: CASSQELRELDEQFF

size: -
D: -
V: TRBV12-3/TRBV12-4
J: TRBJ1-3
DNA: TGTGCCAGCATCCCGGGAGGAAGAAACACCATATATTTT
CDR3: CASIPGGRNTIYF

size: -
D: TRBD1
V: TRBV28
J: TRBJ1-4
DNA: TGTGCCAGCACTCGGACAGGGCTGGGGGAAAAACTGTTTTTT
CDR3: CASTRTGLGEKLFF

size: -
D: -
V: TRBV29-1
J: TRBJ1-2
DNA: TGCAGCGCCACCGGGAGCGGACCATTCGGCTACACCTTC
CDR3: CSATGSGPFGYTF

size: -
D: TRBD1
V: TRBV6-5
J: TRBJ1-2
DNA: TGTGCCAGCAGAGGGACAGGGAGAGGCTATGGCTACACCTTC
CDR3: CASRGTGRGYGYTF

size: -
D: TRBD1
V: TRBV5-1
J: TRBJ1-2
DNA: TGCGCCAGCAGCTTCGGGACAGGGTGGGGGACCTTC
CDR3: CASSFGTGWGTF

size: -
D: -
V: TRBV4-1
J: TRBJ2-5
DNA: TGCGCCAGCAGCCAAGATTACCAGGGCGGGATAGAGACCCAGTACTTC
CDR3: CASSQDYQGGIETQYF

size: few
D: TRBD1
V: TRBV9
J: TRBJ1-1
DNA: TGTGCCAGCAGCGAGACAGGGACCACTGAAGCTTTCTTT
CDR3: CASSETGTTEAFF

size: -
D: TRBD2
V: TRBV24-1
J: TRBJ2-1
DNA: TGTGCCACCAGCGGGACTAGCGACAATGAGCAGTTCTTC
CDR3: CATSGTSDNEQFF

size: -
D: -
V: TRBV4-1
J: TRBJ2-6
DNA: TGCGCCAGCAGCCTCGACTGGAACTCTGGGGCCAACGTCCTGACTTTC
CDR3: CASSLDWNSGANVLTF

size: -
D: -
V: TRBV19
J: TRBJ1-1
DNA: TGTGCCAGTAGTATTTCGGGGGTTGACACTGAAGCTTTCTTT
CDR3: CASSISGVDTEAFF

size: -
D: TRBD2
V: TRBV5-1
J: TRBJ2-7
DNA: TGCGCCAGCAGCTTGGACGTGACTAGCGGGGGATACGAGCAGTACTTC
CDR3: CASSLDVTSGGYEQYF

size: once
D: -
V: TRBV6-5
J: TRBJ1-5
DNA: TGTGCCAGCAGTTCGGACAGACCAGCTAGCAATCAGCCCCAGCATTTT
CDR3: CASSSDRPASNQPQHF

size: -
D: -
V: TRBV19
J: TRBJ1-2
DNA: TGTGCCAGTAGTATAGACTCCCGAGGAACAGGTTCGATTCGGGGCTACACCTTC
CDR3: CASSIDSRGTGSIRGYTF

size: -
D: TRBD1
V: TRBV30
J: TRBJ1-6
DNA: TGTGCCTGGAGTCGAGCAGGGGGTGAAGCACCCCTCCACTTT
CDR3: CAWSRAGGEAPLHF

size: -
D: TRBD1
V: TRBV24-1
J: TRBJ1-1
DNA: TGTGCCACCAGGGACAACAGGGGGAACACTGAAGCTTTCTTT
CDR3: CATRDNRGNTEAFF

size: -
D: -
V: TRBV3-1/TRBV3-2
J: TRBJ1-4
DNA: TGTGCCAGCAGCCAAGGAGGGAGAAATGAAAAACTGTTTTTT
CDR3: CASSQGGRNEKLFF

size: -
D: TRBD2
V: TRBV7-2
J: TRBJ2-1
DNA: TGTGCCAGCAGCCGTAGCGGGAGGGCAAACAATGAGCAGTTCTTC
CDR3: CASSRSGRANNEQFF

size: -
D: -
V: TRBV15
J: TRBJ2-3
DNA: TGTGCCACCAGCAGAGATCATTCAGATACGCAGTATTTT
CDR3: CATSRDHSDTQYF

size: -
D: TRBD1
V: TRBV28
J: TRBJ1-3
DNA: TGTGCCAGCAGTTTAATGGACAGGGGGCCTGGAAACACCATATATTTT
CDR3: CASSLMDRGPGNTIYF

size: -
D: TRBD1
V: TRBV28
J: TRBJ1-4
DNA: TGTGCCAGCAGCCGCAGGTCAGGGGGAGATGAAAAACTGTTTTTT
CDR3: CASSRRSGGDEKLFF

size: -
D: TRBD1
V: TRBV28
J: TRBJ1-2
DNA: TGTGCCAGCACAAGACAGGGGGCTAACTATGGCTACACCTTC
CDR3: CASTRQGANYGYTF

size: once
D: -
V: TRBV19
J: TRBJ1-5
DNA: TGTGCCAGTAGTATAGTTAGAGGGAATCAGCCCCAGCATTTT
CDR3: CASSIVRGNQPQHF

size: few
D: -
V: TRBV19
J: TRBJ2-3
DNA: TGTGCCAGTAGTACGAGGGATACGCAGTATTTT
CDR3: CASSTRDTQYF

size: -
D: TRBD1
V: TRBV7-2
J: TRBJ2-3
DNA: TGTGCCAGCAGCCCCGGACAGGAGGGCACAGATACGCAGTATTTT
CDR3: CASSPGQEGTDTQYF

size: few
D: -
V: TRBV7-9
J: TRBJ2-7
DNA: TGTGCCAGCAACGGAGACTCCTACGAGCAGTACTTC
CDR3: CASNGDSYEQYF

size: -
D: -
V: TRBV30
J: TRBJ1-5
DNA: TGTGCCTGGAGTGACCGGGGCAATCAGCCCCAGCATTTT
CDR3: CAWSDRGNQPQHF